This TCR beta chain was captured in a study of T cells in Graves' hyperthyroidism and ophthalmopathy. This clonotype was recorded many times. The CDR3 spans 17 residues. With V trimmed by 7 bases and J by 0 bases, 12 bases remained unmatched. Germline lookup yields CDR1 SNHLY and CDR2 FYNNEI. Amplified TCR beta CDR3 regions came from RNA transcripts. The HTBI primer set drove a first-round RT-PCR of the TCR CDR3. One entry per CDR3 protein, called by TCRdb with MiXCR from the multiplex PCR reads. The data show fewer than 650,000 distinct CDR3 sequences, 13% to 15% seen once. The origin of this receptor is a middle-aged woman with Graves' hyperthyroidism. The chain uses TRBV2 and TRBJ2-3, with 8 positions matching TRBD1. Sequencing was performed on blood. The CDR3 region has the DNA TGTGCCAGCATCGGACAGGGTACTATGATTAGCACAGATACGCAGTATTTT. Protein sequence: CASIGQGTMISTDTQYF.